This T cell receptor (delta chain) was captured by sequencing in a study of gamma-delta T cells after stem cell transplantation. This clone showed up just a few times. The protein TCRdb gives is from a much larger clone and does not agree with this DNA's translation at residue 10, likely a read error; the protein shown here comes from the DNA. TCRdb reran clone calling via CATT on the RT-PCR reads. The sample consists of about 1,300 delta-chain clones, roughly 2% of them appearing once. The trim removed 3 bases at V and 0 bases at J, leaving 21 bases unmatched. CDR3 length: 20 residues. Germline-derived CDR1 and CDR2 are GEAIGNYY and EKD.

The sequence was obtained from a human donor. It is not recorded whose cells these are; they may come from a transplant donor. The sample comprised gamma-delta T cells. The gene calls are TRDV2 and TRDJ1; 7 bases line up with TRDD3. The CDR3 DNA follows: TGTGCCTGTGACCCCGTAAAGGGGGATGCGGGAGACATGTACACCGATAAACTCATCTTT. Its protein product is CACDPVKGDAGDMYTDKLIF.